These T cell receptor beta chains were read from a single sample in a study of blood T cell repertoires in COVID-19. The data were produced by immunoSEQ multiplex PCR, yet TCRdb's version contains in-frame clones alone and is incomplete. Among roughly 160,000 clones listed, roughly nine tenths were seen once. Sequences were obtained from PBMCs or T cells enriched from blood (not recorded which). Receptor source: a woman between 50 and 59 years old who had recovered from COVID-19. Each CDR3 is given with its conserved first and last residue. Fields, in order: clone size, J gene, V gene, D gene, CDR3 protein, CDR3 DNA. The D gene is left open where the match is weak. The size field is filled for only some rows; it gives once, few, many or a size class.

>NA|TRBJ2-7|TRBV5-1|TRBD2
CASSLGPSGTYEQYF
TGCGCCAGCAGCTTGGGGCCTAGCGGGACCTACGAGCAGTACTTC
>NA|TRBJ2-7|TRBV4-1|NA
CASSQGLVGREQYF
TGCGCCAGCAGCCAAGGATTGGTGGGCAGGGAGCAGTACTTC
>NA|TRBJ2-1|TRBV5-8|NA
CASSSSSSVYNEQFF
TGTGCCAGCAGCTCCTCTAGTTCAGTCTACAATGAGCAGTTCTTC
>NA|TRBJ1-1|TRBV18|NA
CASSPSQGTEAFF
TGTGCCAGCTCACCCAGTCAGGGCACTGAAGCTTTCTTT
>NA|TRBJ1-2|TRBV13|NA
CASSLRSTGGIWANYGYTF
TGTGCCAGCAGCTTAAGGTCGACTGGGGGGATATGGGCGAACTATGGCTACACCTTC
>NA|TRBJ1-2|TRBV3-1/TRBV3-2|NA
CASSQDRRGGYTF
TGTGCCAGCAGCCAAGATCGAAGGGGAGGCTACACCTTC
>NA|TRBJ2-2|TRBV2|TRBD1
CASSRIQGAGELFF
TGTGCCAGCAGTAGGATACAGGGGGCCGGGGAGCTGTTTTTT
>NA|TRBJ1-2|TRBV5-4|TRBD1
CASSSLPGGSSHGYTF
TGTGCCAGCAGCTCACTCCCAGGGGGCTCCAGCCATGGCTACACCTTC
>NA|TRBJ1-4|TRBV28|NA
CASRKGAGLFF
TGTGCCAGCAGGAAAGGGGCAGGACTGTTTTTT
>NA|TRBJ2-1|TRBV29-1|NA
CRAARNNEQFF
TGCAGGGCGGCCAGAAACAATGAGCAGTTCTTC
>NA|TRBJ2-1|TRBV7-8|TRBD2
CASSAGTTEQFF
TGTGCCAGCAGCGCAGGGACTACAGAGCAGTTCTTC
>NA|TRBJ1-5|TRBV5-3|NA
CARSGAQPQHF
TGTGCCAGAAGCGGGGCCCAGCCCCAGCATTTT
>once|TRBJ1-5|TRBV30|NA
CAWSGGYSNQPQHF
TGTGCCTGGAGCGGAGGGTATAGCAATCAGCCCCAGCATTTT
>NA|TRBJ2-1|TRBV11-3|NA
CASSLRNSREQFF
TGTGCCAGCAGCTTAAGAAATAGTCGTGAGCAGTTCTTC
>once|TRBJ2-2|TRBV12-5|TRBD2
CASGLGGGLAAPVKLFF
TGTGCTAGTGGTTTGGGAGGAGGACTAGCGGCGCCCGTGAAACTGTTTTTT
>NA|TRBJ2-1|TRBV4-1|NA
CASSQDPSSPYNEQFF
TGCGCCAGCAGCCAAGATCCTAGTAGCCCCTACAATGAGCAGTTCTTC
>once|TRBJ2-7|TRBV5-4|TRBD2
CASSPSGRAWEQYF
TGTGCCAGCAGCCCGAGCGGGAGGGCTTGGGAGCAGTACTTC
>few|TRBJ1-1|TRBV7-9|TRBD1
CASSLAGRSAGGMNTEAFF
TGTGCCAGCAGCTTAGCAGGGAGGTCGGCAGGGGGAATGAACACTGAAGCTTTCTTT
>NA|TRBJ2-1|TRBV7-2|TRBD2
CASRGLAGANEQFF
TGTGCCAGCAGGGGACTAGCGGGAGCCAATGAGCAGTTCTTC
>NA|TRBJ2-7|TRBV5-5|TRBD1
CASSLEGTGYEQYF
TGTGCCAGCAGCTTAGAAGGGACAGGCTACGAGCAGTACTTC
>NA|TRBJ2-5|TRBV27|NA
CASTHTELQETQYF
TGTGCCAGCACCCATACAGAACTCCAAGAGACCCAGTACTTC
>NA|TRBJ1-4|TRBV7-8|NA
CASSLARVGEKLFF
TGTGCCAGCAGCTTAGCCAGGGTAGGGGAAAAACTGTTTTTT
>NA|TRBJ2-6|TRBV28|NA
CASSSLQDSGANVLTF
TGTGCCAGCAGTTCCTTGCAGGACTCTGGGGCCAACGTCCTGACTTTC
>NA|TRBJ1-6|TRBV3-1/TRBV3-2|NA
CASSQADGGYNSPLHF
TGTGCCAGCAGCCAAGCCGACGGGGGTTATAATTCACCCCTCCACTTT
>NA|TRBJ2-2|TRBV19|TRBD2
CASSRRLAGGPDTGELFF
TGTGCCAGTAGTCGCAGACTAGCGGGAGGGCCCGACACCGGGGAGCTGTTTTTT
>NA|TRBJ1-5|TRBV28|NA
CASSLPDQPQHF
TGTGCCAGCAGTTTACCCGATCAGCCCCAGCATTTT
>NA|TRBJ2-1|TRBV7-2|TRBD1
CASSPRGQGTNEQFF
TGTGCCAGCAGCCCAAGGGGACAGGGGACAAATGAGCAGTTCTTC
>few|TRBJ1-2|TRBV30|TRBD1
CAWSGQGAYTF
TGTGCCTGGAGTGGGCAGGGGGCCTACACCTTC
>NA|TRBJ1-3|TRBV19|NA
CASSRGGTGNTIYF
TGTGCCAGTAGTCGAGGGGGAACGGGAAACACCATATATTTT
>few|TRBJ1-4|TRBV6-5|NA
CASSRRTAGNEKLFF
TGTGCCAGCAGTCGCCGGACAGCTGGTAATGAAAAACTGTTTTTT
>once|TRBJ2-5|TRBV28|TRBD2
CASSRSGRAGETQYF
TGTGCCAGCAGTAGGAGCGGGAGGGCCGGAGAGACCCAGTACTTC
>NA|TRBJ1-6|TRBV30|NA
CAWSVGANSPLHF
TGTGCCTGGAGTGTGGGGGCGAATTCACCCCTCCACTTT
>NA|TRBJ2-1|TRBV5-1|TRBD1
CASSLAGDSWEQFF
TGCGCCAGCAGCTTGGCTGGGGACAGCTGGGAGCAGTTCTTC
>NA|TRBJ2-7|TRBV19|NA
CASSMITSSYEQYF
TGTGCCAGTAGTATGATTACTAGCTCCTACGAGCAGTACTTC
>NA|TRBJ1-1|TRBV5-1|TRBD1
CASRPTGSNPEAFF
TGCGCCAGCAGGCCGACAGGGTCTAATCCTGAAGCTTTCTTT
>NA|TRBJ2-1|TRBV10-1|TRBD2
CASSPFGTSGHNEQFF
TGCGCCAGCAGTCCGTTCGGGACTAGCGGTCACAATGAGCAGTTCTTC
>NA|TRBJ1-2|TRBV30|NA
CAWSPPAGNYGYTF
TGTGCCTGGAGTCCCCCGGCAGGGAACTATGGCTACACCTTC